A selection of T cell receptor beta chains follows, all from one sample in a study of blood T cell repertoires in COVID-19. Assay used: immunoSEQ multiplex PCR; TCRdb lists only in-frame clones, some missing. This table holds about 95,000 clones, roughly 90% found once. The sample was peripheral blood. The source of these receptors is a woman in her seventies with acute or convalescent COVID-19. Both conserved end residues are part of each CDR3. D genes are given only for firm matches. Expanded clones get a size class; other rows say once, few or many, or leave the size out.

J: TRBJ1-5; size: NA; V: TRBV4-2; D: NA; DNA: TGTGCCAGCAGCCAAGACACGAGGGGCAATCAGCCCCAGCATTTT; CDR3: CASSQDTRGNQPQHF
J: TRBJ1-2; size: NA; V: TRBV5-1; D: NA; DNA: TGCGCCAGCAGCCCCGCAGGGGAAAACTATGGCTACACCTTC; CDR3: CASSPAGENYGYTF
J: TRBJ2-1; size: NA; V: TRBV7-2; D: TRBD2; DNA: TGTGCCAGCAGCTTAGGGGGCGGGGGGAGTTACAATGAGCAGTTCTTC; CDR3: CASSLGGGGSYNEQFF
J: TRBJ1-1; size: NA; V: TRBV29-1; D: NA; DNA: TGCAGCGTTGCTATCGGAGGGCATAGTGAAGCTTTCTTT; CDR3: CSVAIGGHSEAFF
J: TRBJ1-4; size: NA; V: TRBV4-2; D: TRBD1; DNA: TGTGCCAGCAGCCAAGATTGGGGGACAGGGAGCGAAAAACTGTTTTTT; CDR3: CASSQDWGTGSEKLFF
J: TRBJ1-3; size: NA; V: TRBV3-1/TRBV3-2; D: NA; DNA: TGTGCCAGCAGCCAAGCCAGTCCTGGAAACACCATATATTTT; CDR3: CASSQASPGNTIYF
J: TRBJ1-1; size: NA; V: TRBV28; D: NA; DNA: TGTGCCAGCAGTTCGACAGGTCGGAAAACTGAAGCTTTCTTT; CDR3: CASSSTGRKTEAFF
J: TRBJ1-2; size: NA; V: TRBV5-6; D: TRBD1; DNA: TGTGCCAGCAGCCTTTCGGGGGACACCCTACAGGGGGGCTACACCTTC; CDR3: CASSLSGDTLQGGYTF
J: TRBJ1-1; size: NA; V: TRBV7-6; D: TRBD1; DNA: TGTGCCAGCAGCCCAGGACAGGGAATTAACACTGAAGCTTTCTTT; CDR3: CASSPGQGINTEAFF
J: TRBJ2-2; size: NA; V: TRBV5-1; D: TRBD2; DNA: TGCGCCAGCAGCCGGCGGGGACTAGCGGTCACCGGGGAGCTGTTTTTT; CDR3: CASSRRGLAVTGELFF
J: TRBJ1-1; size: few; V: TRBV9; D: TRBD1; DNA: TGTGCCAGCAGCGTATCGACAGGGATGAACACTGAAGCTTTCTTT; CDR3: CASSVSTGMNTEAFF
J: TRBJ1-2; size: NA; V: TRBV3-1/TRBV3-2; D: TRBD1; DNA: TGTGCCAGCAGCGCACAGGGGTCCTATGGCTACACCTTC; CDR3: CASSAQGSYGYTF
J: TRBJ1-3; size: NA; V: TRBV19; D: NA; DNA: TGTGCCAGTAGGGCAGGGCCTGGAAACACCATATATTTT; CDR3: CASRAGPGNTIYF
J: TRBJ2-7; size: NA; V: TRBV10-3; D: TRBD2; DNA: TGTGCCATCAGTGATTTAGCGGGAGCAATTATAAACGAGCAGTACTTC; CDR3: CAISDLAGAIINEQYF
J: TRBJ1-4; size: NA; V: TRBV28; D: TRBD1; DNA: TGTGCCAGCAGTTTATATATACGGGACAGGGATAATGAAAAACTGTTTTTT; CDR3: CASSLYIRDRDNEKLFF
J: TRBJ1-1; size: few; V: TRBV19; D: TRBD1; DNA: TGTGCCAGTAGGGACAGGGTGAACACTGAAGCTTTCTTT; CDR3: CASRDRVNTEAFF
J: TRBJ2-2; size: NA; V: TRBV25-1; D: TRBD2; DNA: TGTGCCAGCAGTAGCAGACTAGCGGGAGGAGGGACCGGGGAGCTGTTTTTT; CDR3: CASSSRLAGGGTGELFF
J: TRBJ1-2; size: NA; V: TRBV7-9; D: TRBD1; DNA: TGTGCCAGCAGCTCCCCCCTCGGGACAGGGAACTATGGCTACACCTTC; CDR3: CASSSPLGTGNYGYTF
J: TRBJ2-5; size: NA; V: TRBV28; D: NA; DNA: TGTGCCAGCAGTTTACAGGGTTATTCCCAAGAGACCCAGTACTTC; CDR3: CASSLQGYSQETQYF
J: TRBJ1-4; size: once; V: TRBV7-2; D: NA; DNA: TGTGCCAGCAGCTTAGGAGGGATCTTTAGTGAAAAACTGTTTTTT; CDR3: CASSLGGIFSEKLFF
J: TRBJ2-1; size: NA; V: TRBV14; D: TRBD2; DNA: TGTGCCAGCAGCCACACTAGCGGGAGTTGGAATGAGCAGTTCTTC; CDR3: CASSHTSGSWNEQFF
J: TRBJ2-7; size: NA; V: TRBV15; D: TRBD1; DNA: TGTGCCACCAGCAGAGATCATCCGGGACAGGGATCCGAGCAGTACTTC; CDR3: CATSRDHPGQGSEQYF
J: TRBJ2-5; size: NA; V: TRBV7-2; D: NA; DNA: TGTGCCAGCAGCCCCGGAGAGACCCAGTACTTC; CDR3: CASSPGETQYF
J: TRBJ2-4; size: NA; V: TRBV5-6; D: NA; DNA: TGTGCCAGCAGCGTGGGACAAACCAACATTCAGTACTTC; CDR3: CASSVGQTNIQYF
J: TRBJ2-2; size: NA; V: TRBV7-8; D: NA; DNA: TGTGCCAGCCTTACCGGGGGTCTCTTTGGGGAGCTGTTTTTT; CDR3: CASLTGGLFGELFF
J: TRBJ1-5; size: NA; V: TRBV2; D: TRBD1; DNA: TGTGCCAGCAGTGCAGACAGGGCTGGTCAGCCCCAGCATTTT; CDR3: CASSADRAGQPQHF
J: TRBJ2-2; size: NA; V: TRBV3-1/TRBV3-2; D: NA; DNA: TGTGCCAGCAGCCAATTATCAGGGGCGGGGGACCCCGGGGAGCTGTTTTTT; CDR3: CASSQLSGAGDPGELFF
J: TRBJ2-5; size: NA; V: TRBV2; D: TRBD2; DNA: TGTGCCAGCAGACAGACTAGCGGGGGGCAGTACTTC; CDR3: CASRQTSGGQYF
J: TRBJ2-6; size: NA; V: TRBV18; D: TRBD1; DNA: TGTGCCAGCTCACCAGAGGGGACAGGGGTTTCTGGGGCCAACGTCCTGACTTTC; CDR3: CASSPEGTGVSGANVLTF
J: TRBJ2-7; size: NA; V: TRBV6-5; D: NA; DNA: TGTGCCAGCTACCAGGGAAGAGGCGAGCAGTACTTC; CDR3: CASYQGRGEQYF
J: TRBJ1-1; size: NA; V: TRBV27; D: NA; DNA: TGTGCCAGCAGGGACCCGGGGGGGACTGAAGCTTTCTTT; CDR3: CASRDPGGTEAFF
J: TRBJ2-1; size: NA; V: TRBV19; D: NA; DNA: TGTGCCAGTAGTGCCCGAGACTCCTACAATGAGCAGTTCTTC; CDR3: CASSARDSYNEQFF
J: TRBJ1-2; size: once; V: TRBV5-4; D: NA; DNA: TGTGCCAGCAGCTTCGGGGTGAGGCCGGACTATGGCTACACCTTC; CDR3: CASSFGVRPDYGYTF
J: TRBJ1-2; size: NA; V: TRBV7-8; D: TRBD1; DNA: TGTGCCAGCAGCCCAGGGGGCTATGGCTACACCTTC; CDR3: CASSPGGYGYTF
J: TRBJ1-3; size: once; V: TRBV13; D: NA; DNA: TGTGCCAGCAGCTTAGCGGCAGGTAGAAACACCATATATTTT; CDR3: CASSLAAGRNTIYF
J: TRBJ1-5; size: NA; V: TRBV14; D: NA; DNA: TGTGCCAGCAGCCAGAACAGGGAACCCCAGCATTTT; CDR3: CASSQNREPQHF
J: TRBJ2-5; size: NA; V: TRBV5-1; D: NA; DNA: TGCGCCAGCAGCCTACGGACTAGCCAGGGGGGGACCCAGTACTTC; CDR3: CASSLRTSQGGTQYF
J: TRBJ1-5; size: NA; V: TRBV12-3/TRBV12-4; D: NA; DNA: TGTGCCAGCAGTTGGGGGGGGAATCAGCCCCAGCATTTT; CDR3: CASSWGGNQPQHF
J: TRBJ2-7; size: NA; V: TRBV5-1; D: TRBD2; DNA: TGCGCCAGCAGCCTCACTAGCGGGAGTCCCTACGAGCAGTACTTC; CDR3: CASSLTSGSPYEQYF
J: TRBJ1-3; size: NA; V: TRBV6-5; D: TRBD1; DNA: TGTGCCAGCATTCCCGGGACAGATGAATGGAACACCATATATTTT; CDR3: CASIPGTDEWNTIYF